This record looks at one T cell receptor beta chain sequence and its context. CDR1 is LGHNA, CDR2 YSLEER, per germline. This CDR3 region has 13 residues. Trimming shortened V by 0 bases and J by 9 bases, and 11 bases separated the two germline ends. This sample was included in a study of T cell responses to AZD1222 COVID-19 vaccine. Sequencing was performed with immunoSEQ multiplex PCR; in TCRdb, only in-frame clones are kept and a portion is missing. Of 90,000 to 140,000 clones in the sample, 80% to 90% are singletons; the top ten hold 44%. This TCR was sampled from an adult who received the AZD1222 COVID-19 vaccine. This sample comprised peripheral blood, obtained 28 days after the second AZD1222 dose. The chain carries TRBV4-3 and TRBJ2-5; D is uncertain. The CDR3 loop reads CASSQEGWGAQYF. The DNA of the CDR3 is TGCGCCAGCAGCCAAGAGGGGTGGGGTGCCCAGTACTTC.